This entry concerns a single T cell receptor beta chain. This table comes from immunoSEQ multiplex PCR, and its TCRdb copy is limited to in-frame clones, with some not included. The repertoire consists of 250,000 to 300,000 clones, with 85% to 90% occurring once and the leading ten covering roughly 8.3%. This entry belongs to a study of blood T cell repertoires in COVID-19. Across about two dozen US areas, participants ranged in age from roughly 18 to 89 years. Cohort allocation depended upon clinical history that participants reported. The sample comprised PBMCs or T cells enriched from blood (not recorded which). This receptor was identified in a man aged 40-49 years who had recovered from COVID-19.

The CDR3 is CASSRTGGSEKLFF. Here the CDR3 DNA reads TGCGCCAGCAGCCGGACAGGGGGAAGCGAAAAACTGTTTTTT. This chain links TRBV5-1 with TRBJ1-4; 10 bases map to TRBD1. In germline, CDR1 is SGHRS, CDR2 YFSETQ. V lost 4 bases to trimming and J lost 8 bases; unmatched junction nucleotides: 5. The CDR3 has 14 residues.